The sequence of this T cell receptor beta chain was determined in a study of cytomegalovirus exposure and HLA in healthy donors. The primer mix had 60 Vbeta and 13 Jbeta primers. Original processing notes: An analysis that came later counted roughly 87 million unique TCR beta chains, roughly 11 million shared. TCRdb keeps only in-frame clones here, not all; method: immunoSEQ multiplex PCR. The V and J calls and clone size were taken over from that table, and D and trimming were inferred from the DNA. The repertoire holds around 140,000 clones, 70% to 85% seen once, with approximately 9.7% in the top ten. Germline V CDR1 and CDR2: MDHEN, SYDVKM. The CDR3 runs 15 residues. Trimming at V came to 4 bases and at J to 5 bases, leaving 7 bases not matched to a gene. Donors had nominal health at sampling but likely had unrecorded immune exposures. Points on this clone: The target antigen is unknown.

Findings and limits, study-wide: The classifier reportedly diagnosed cytomegalovirus status with high specificity and sensitivity. HLA alleles were associated with around 17,000 TCR beta sequences in a later analysis at 0.05 false discovery rate.

The chain employs TRBV28 and TRBJ1-2; 10 bases are a match to TRBD1. The TCR originated in a woman aged 55-69 years in good health and CMV-seropositive. What was sequenced was PBMCs. The CDR3 loop is CASSSGQGGLYGYTF. CDR3 sequence (DNA): TGTGCCAGCAGTTCCGGACAGGGGGGACTATATGGCTACACCTTC.